The rows below give T cell receptor beta chains drawn from one sample of a study of cytomegalovirus exposure and HLA in healthy donors. Clones were sequenced by immunoSEQ multiplex PCR, and TCRdb holds only the in-frame ones, with some missing. This sample has about 170,000 clones, with about 85% found just once. The sample taken for sequencing was PBMCs. These receptors were obtained from a man between 25 and 39 years old in good health and CMV-seropositive. Both conserved end residues are part of each CDR3. A D gene is named only where the DNA matches it firmly.

d_call	v_call	cdr3_aa
-	TRBV7-2	CASSLGRESPQQFF
TRBD2	TRBV7-2	CASSSLGLAGVTDTQYF
-	TRBV7-2	CASSLQPGTTEAFF
TRBD1	TRBV6-6	CASSPDRGRRYGYTF
-	TRBV19	CASSAVVIGGPNQPQHF
-	TRBV7-9	CASSLLTGRAFNEQFF
-	TRBV11-3	CASSFRGGVYETQYF
TRBD1	TRBV30	CAWSVRRTGGRETQYF
-	TRBV9	CASSNGETQYF
-	TRBV7-2	CASSLMSRDFGKGEQYF
-	TRBV5-6	CASSYITEPGGYTF
TRBD1	TRBV4-3	CASSQDRGPYEQYF
-	TRBV5-4	CASSWGVGGRTDTQYF
-	TRBV19	CASSIRQGTEKLFF
TRBD1	TRBV27	CASSRSGTGYNEQFF
-	TRBV15	CATSRDREGNYEQYF
-	TRBV19	CASSIGPSGYNEQFF
-	TRBV5-8	CASSPLEGFRFEKLFF
TRBD1	TRBV19	CASSIALPGGSGNTIYF
TRBD2	TRBV5-4	CASSFIVGRDSYNEQFF
-	TRBV4-1	CASSRKFAGRNQNLGTEAFF
TRBD1	TRBV7-3	CASSLKGTGSNNEQFF
TRBD1	TRBV9	CASSPRQGADTQYF
TRBD1	TRBV11-2	CASSLVGQGGPQETQYF
TRBD1	TRBV18	CASSPWDSMNTEAFF
-	TRBV7-8	CASSFTDGRYEQYF
TRBD2	TRBV4-1	CASSQLDLGLAGVREQFF
-	TRBV2	CASSLDRNTGELFF
TRBD1	TRBV19	CASSPDRGRSTEAFF
-	TRBV10-3	CAIKSGEGDEKLFF
-	TRBV15	CATSRVAGPYEQYF
TRBD1	TRBV27	CASRGTGGTKGYTF
-	TRBV21-1	CASSKYPLGPGELFF
-	TRBV2	CASSEVAAFYNEQFF
-	TRBV6-5	CASCQGTYNSPLHF
-	TRBV29-1	CSVDGVGYNEQFF
TRBD2	TRBV5-1	CASSLVVAGGSYEQYF
TRBD1	TRBV7-9	CASSPGDRSYEQYF